This TCR beta chain was identified in a study of blood T cell repertoires in COVID-19. Across the study: The origin of the acute and convalescent COVID-19 samples was the United States, Italy and Spain. Sample material is recorded as cDNA or gDNA derived from T cells, B-cell-depleted T cells, or PBMCs.

Methods used by the authors: Reference gene primer amplification yielded estimated nucleated cell counts. Profiled with immunoSEQ multiplex PCR; TCRdb holds only in-frame clones, not every one. V and J calls plus clone size are reproduced from that table; the DNA served to infer D and trimming. The table records 22,000 or so clones, about 88% of them present only once. Germline CDR1 MNHNS, CDR2 SASEGT. V lost 2 bases, J lost 6 bases, and 7 bases lay in between. This CDR3 spans 12 amino acids. This receptor was identified in a human donor in a cohort sampled during active COVID-19. The donor label of this sample is uncertain. Sequencing was done on a sample of peripheral blood. The chain joins TRBV6-1 to TRBJ1-1; D not resolved. CDR3 amino acids: CASSEFRAEAFF. CDR3 nucleotide sequence: TGTGCCAGCAGTGAATTCCGGGCTGAAGCTTTCTTT.